The rows below give T cell receptor beta chains drawn from one sample of a study of T cell repertoires in aging, cancer and after chemotherapy. From the multiplex PCR reads, TCRdb called clonotypes with MiXCR, one entry per CDR3 protein. The sample contains under 1,500 distinct CDR3 sequences, 25% to 35% of which appear only once. The sequenced sample was blood. The source of these receptors is a human donor with a solid tumor. The donor label of this sample is uncertain. Both conserved end residues are part of each CDR3. D genes are given only for firm matches. Not all rows give a size; the values are once, few, many and, for expanded clones, a class.

J gene: TRBJ2-5; V gene: TRBV6-5; D gene: TRBD2; clone size: few; CDR3 protein: CASRYTSGSRETQYF; CDR3 DNA: TGTGCCAGCCGCTATACTAGCGGGAGTCGGGAGACCCAGTACTTC
J gene: TRBJ1-4; V gene: TRBV29-1; D gene: TRBD1; clone size: large; CDR3 protein: CSVGGGQGGEKLFF; CDR3 DNA: TGCAGCGTTGGGGGGGGACAGGGCGGTGAAAAACTGTTTTTT
J gene: TRBJ2-3; V gene: TRBV7-2; D gene: -; clone size: once; CDR3 protein: CASTPRTDTQYF; CDR3 DNA: TGTGCCAGCACCCCCCGCACAGATACGCAGTATTTT
J gene: TRBJ2-3; V gene: TRBV29-1; D gene: -; clone size: -; CDR3 protein: CSVHESISSKDTQYF; CDR3 DNA: TGCAGCGTTCACGAGTCTATTAGTAGCAAAGATACGCAGTATTTT
J gene: TRBJ1-1; V gene: TRBV30; D gene: TRBD1; clone size: large; CDR3 protein: CAWSVGQGVAFF; CDR3 DNA: TGTGCCTGGAGTGTAGGACAGGGCGTAGCTTTCTTT
J gene: TRBJ2-1; V gene: TRBV20-1; D gene: TRBD2; clone size: hyperexpanded; CDR3 protein: CSASGTSGGLGGNEQFF; CDR3 DNA: TGCAGTGCTAGCGGGACTAGCGGGGGGCTGGGTGGGAATGAGCAGTTCTTC
J gene: TRBJ2-3; V gene: TRBV7-2; D gene: TRBD2; clone size: -; CDR3 protein: CARSLASGGASDTQYF; CDR3 DNA: TGTGCCAGAAGCTTAGCTAGCGGGGGGGCCTCAGATACGCAGTATTTT
J gene: TRBJ2-1; V gene: TRBV5-6; D gene: -; clone size: -; CDR3 protein: CASSSRRRSEQFF; CDR3 DNA: TGTGCCAGCAGCAGCCGTCGCCGGAGTGAGCAGTTCTTC
J gene: TRBJ2-1; V gene: TRBV11-3; D gene: TRBD1; clone size: -; CDR3 protein: CASSPGTGRNEQFF; CDR3 DNA: TGTGCCAGCAGCCCCGGGACAGGGAGGAATGAGCAGTTCTTC
J gene: TRBJ2-3; V gene: TRBV7-2; D gene: -; clone size: few; CDR3 protein: CASSFLGTDTQYF; CDR3 DNA: TGTGCCAGCAGCTTCCTCGGAACAGATACGCAGTATTTT
J gene: TRBJ2-3; V gene: TRBV7-9; D gene: -; clone size: -; CDR3 protein: CASSLAVLPTDTQYF; CDR3 DNA: TGTGCCAGCAGCTTAGCGGTCTTACCCACAGATACGCAGTATTTT
J gene: TRBJ1-3; V gene: TRBV7-9; D gene: -; clone size: large; CDR3 protein: CASSPTASHGNTIYF; CDR3 DNA: TGTGCCAGCAGCCCGACGGCATCCCACGGAAACACCATATATTTT
J gene: TRBJ1-3; V gene: TRBV10-3; D gene: TRBD1; clone size: few; CDR3 protein: CAISPRQGPGNTIYF; CDR3 DNA: TGTGCCATCAGTCCCCGACAGGGCCCTGGAAACACCATATATTTT
J gene: TRBJ1-1; V gene: TRBV27; D gene: -; clone size: few; CDR3 protein: CASSFWGGAGGFVNTEAFF; CDR3 DNA: TGTGCCAGCAGTTTCTGGGGAGGGGCCGGGGGGTTTGTGAACACTGAAGCTTTCTTT
J gene: TRBJ2-5; V gene: TRBV6-5; D gene: TRBD1; clone size: -; CDR3 protein: CASSYAGQAGTQYF; CDR3 DNA: TGTGCCAGCAGTTACGCTGGACAGGCCGGAACCCAGTACTTC
J gene: TRBJ2-1; V gene: TRBV20-1; D gene: -; clone size: -; CDR3 protein: CSANSPNSYNEQFF; CDR3 DNA: TGCAGTGCTAACTCCCCAAACTCCTACAATGAGCAGTTCTTC
J gene: TRBJ1-5; V gene: TRBV13; D gene: -; clone size: -; CDR3 protein: CASSVPVGRGDGNQPQHF; CDR3 DNA: TGTGCCAGCAGTGTTCCGGTTGGCAGGGGCGATGGCAATCAGCCCCAGCATTTT
J gene: TRBJ2-3; V gene: TRBV20-1; D gene: -; clone size: -; CDR3 protein: CSASSGSTDTQYF; CDR3 DNA: TGCAGTGCTAGTTCAGGTAGCACAGATACGCAGTATTTT
J gene: TRBJ1-3; V gene: TRBV20-1; D gene: -; clone size: few; CDR3 protein: CSAGGLSSGNTIYF; CDR3 DNA: TGCAGTGCTGGGGGTTTGAGCTCTGGAAACACCATATATTTT
J gene: TRBJ2-7; V gene: TRBV19; D gene: TRBD2; clone size: large; CDR3 protein: CASSRSSGGFSYEQYF; CDR3 DNA: TGTGCCAGTAGTAGGTCTAGCGGGGGGTTCTCCTACGAGCAGTACTTC
J gene: TRBJ2-3; V gene: TRBV7-3; D gene: -; clone size: few; CDR3 protein: CASSQGLGLGTDTQYF; CDR3 DNA: TGTGCCAGCAGCCAAGGCCTAGGTCTGGGCACAGATACGCAGTATTTT
J gene: TRBJ1-2; V gene: TRBV6-5; D gene: -; clone size: large; CDR3 protein: CASRYDIDYGYTF; CDR3 DNA: TGTGCCAGCAGATACGACATCGACTATGGCTACACCTTC
J gene: TRBJ1-2; V gene: TRBV28; D gene: -; clone size: few; CDR3 protein: CASSLWGDGYTF; CDR3 DNA: TGTGCCAGCAGTTTATGGGGGGATGGCTACACCTTC
J gene: TRBJ2-6; V gene: TRBV13; D gene: -; clone size: few; CDR3 protein: CASSLARQGTSGANVLTF; CDR3 DNA: TGTGCCAGCAGCTTAGCTCGGCAGGGTACTTCTGGGGCCAACGTCCTGACTTTC
J gene: TRBJ2-7; V gene: TRBV6-5; D gene: TRBD1; clone size: large; CDR3 protein: CASTSSRGRSDEQYF; CDR3 DNA: TGTGCCAGCACTTCGAGCAGGGGGCGGTCCGACGAGCAGTACTTC
J gene: TRBJ2-5; V gene: TRBV5-1; D gene: TRBD1; clone size: once; CDR3 protein: CASSSPGQQQETQYF; CDR3 DNA: TGTGCCAGCAGCTCCCCGGGACAGCAGCAAGAGACCCAGTACTTC
J gene: TRBJ1-5; V gene: TRBV18; D gene: TRBD1; clone size: -; CDR3 protein: CASSLGQLNQPQHF; CDR3 DNA: TGTGCCAGCTCACTGGGACAGCTCAATCAGCCCCAGCATTTT
J gene: TRBJ1-5; V gene: TRBV27; D gene: TRBD1; clone size: few; CDR3 protein: CASSPGQGLDQPQHF; CDR3 DNA: TGTGCCAGCAGTCCGGGACAGGGCCTGGACCAGCCCCAGCATTTT
J gene: TRBJ2-3; V gene: TRBV9; D gene: TRBD1; clone size: -; CDR3 protein: CASSVVQGATDTQYF; CDR3 DNA: TGTGCCAGCAGCGTAGTGCAGGGGGCTACAGATACGCAGTATTTT
J gene: TRBJ2-5; V gene: TRBV12-3/TRBV12-4; D gene: -; clone size: few; CDR3 protein: CASSLRETQYF; CDR3 DNA: TGTGCCAGCAGTTTAAGGGAGACCCAGTACTTC
J gene: TRBJ1-2; V gene: TRBV6-5; D gene: TRBD1; clone size: -; CDR3 protein: CASSAQYRGEYGYTF; CDR3 DNA: TGTGCCAGCAGTGCCCAGTACAGGGGGGAGTATGGCTACACCTTC
J gene: TRBJ2-7; V gene: TRBV28; D gene: -; clone size: once; CDR3 protein: CASQGYPAPYEQYF; CDR3 DNA: TGTGCCAGTCAGGGTTACCCTGCCCCCTACGAGCAGTACTTC
J gene: TRBJ2-1; V gene: TRBV7-9; D gene: -; clone size: few; CDR3 protein: CASSLGGLSYNEQFF; CDR3 DNA: TGTGCCAGCAGCTTAGGTGGGCTCTCCTACAATGAGCAGTTCTTC
J gene: TRBJ2-7; V gene: TRBV30; D gene: TRBD2; clone size: large; CDR3 protein: CAGRLAGGREQYF; CDR3 DNA: TGTGCCGGCCGACTAGCGGGAGGTCGTGAGCAGTACTTC
J gene: TRBJ1-5; V gene: TRBV20-1; D gene: TRBD1; clone size: few; CDR3 protein: CSASDHRGMNQPQHF; CDR3 DNA: TGCAGTGCTAGCGACCACAGGGGTATGAACCAGCCCCAGCATTTT
J gene: TRBJ2-7; V gene: TRBV25-1; D gene: -; clone size: -; CDR3 protein: CASSNLPYEQYF; CDR3 DNA: TGTGCCAGCAGCAACCTACCCTACGAGCAGTACTTC
J gene: TRBJ2-3; V gene: TRBV20-1; D gene: TRBD2; clone size: once; CDR3 protein: CSARAPGLALTDTQYF; CDR3 DNA: TGCAGTGCTAGAGCCCCGGGACTAGCGCTCACAGATACGCAGTATTTT
J gene: TRBJ2-1; V gene: TRBV6-4; D gene: TRBD2; clone size: -; CDR3 protein: CASSDSASGGGYNEQFF; CDR3 DNA: TGTGCCAGCAGTGACTCGGCTAGCGGGGGGGGATACAATGAGCAGTTCTTC
J gene: TRBJ1-4; V gene: TRBV27; D gene: -; clone size: -; CDR3 protein: CASRSLTVRMDEKLFF; CDR3 DNA: TGTGCCAGCAGGAGCTTGACAGTCCGGATGGATGAAAAACTGTTTTTT
J gene: TRBJ1-6; V gene: TRBV10-1; D gene: -; clone size: -; CDR3 protein: CASSAGIGSPLHF; CDR3 DNA: TGCGCCAGCAGTGCCGGGATCGGTTCACCCCTCCACTTT
J gene: TRBJ2-7; V gene: TRBV30; D gene: -; clone size: large; CDR3 protein: CAWAQGYEQYF; CDR3 DNA: TGTGCCTGGGCCCAGGGTTACGAGCAGTACTTC
J gene: TRBJ2-3; V gene: TRBV29-1; D gene: -; clone size: large; CDR3 protein: CSVERSAGTDTQYF; CDR3 DNA: TGCAGCGTGGAGCGTTCCGCTGGCACAGATACGCAGTATTTT
J gene: TRBJ1-5; V gene: TRBV29-1; D gene: -; clone size: large; CDR3 protein: CSVAQGRSEPQHF; CDR3 DNA: TGCAGCGTTGCACAGGGTCGGAGCGAGCCCCAGCATTTT
J gene: TRBJ2-7; V gene: TRBV19; D gene: TRBD1; clone size: few; CDR3 protein: CASSMSGTGFYEQYF; CDR3 DNA: TGTGCCAGTAGTATGTCCGGGACAGGGTTCTACGAGCAGTACTTC
J gene: TRBJ2-2; V gene: TRBV7-9; D gene: TRBD2; clone size: few; CDR3 protein: CASSSTSANTGELFF; CDR3 DNA: TGTGCCAGCAGCTCGACTAGCGCGAACACCGGGGAGCTGTTTTTT
J gene: TRBJ2-7; V gene: TRBV6-6; D gene: TRBD1; clone size: large; CDR3 protein: CASSYRQGNSYEQYF; CDR3 DNA: TGTGCCAGCAGTTACCGACAGGGCAACTCCTACGAGCAGTACTTC
J gene: TRBJ2-7; V gene: TRBV11-2; D gene: -; clone size: -; CDR3 protein: CASSLESGGHAEQYF; CDR3 DNA: TGTGCCAGCAGCTTAGAATCCGGGGGGCATGCCGAGCAGTACTTC
J gene: TRBJ2-2; V gene: TRBV5-1; D gene: TRBD1; clone size: -; CDR3 protein: CASSLAGTGSTGELFF; CDR3 DNA: TGCGCCAGCAGCTTGGCCGGGACAGGGTCCACCGGGGAGCTGTTTTTT
J gene: TRBJ1-6; V gene: TRBV19; D gene: TRBD1; clone size: few; CDR3 protein: CASSQRADRGVWPLHF; CDR3 DNA: TGTGCCAGTAGTCAAAGGGCGGACAGGGGGGTATGGCCCCTCCACTTT
J gene: TRBJ2-7; V gene: TRBV7-6; D gene: TRBD1; clone size: large; CDR3 protein: CASSLAGRGQISYEQYF; CDR3 DNA: TGTGCCAGCAGCTTAGCAGGAAGGGGGCAGATCTCCTACGAGCAGTACTTC
J gene: TRBJ2-1; V gene: TRBV19; D gene: TRBD1; clone size: -; CDR3 protein: CASSIDSGTGLNNEQFF; CDR3 DNA: TGTGCCAGTAGTATAGACTCCGGGACAGGGCTGAACAATGAGCAGTTCTTC
J gene: TRBJ2-1; V gene: TRBV6-5; D gene: -; clone size: -; CDR3 protein: CASNDGLNNKQFF; CDR3 DNA: TGTGCCAGCAACGACGGACTAAACAATAAGCAGTTCTTC
J gene: TRBJ2-7; V gene: TRBV11-2; D gene: TRBD1; clone size: few; CDR3 protein: CASSLTGGQGWYEQYF; CDR3 DNA: TGTGCCAGCAGCTTAACAGGGGGACAGGGTTGGTACGAGCAGTACTTC
J gene: TRBJ1-3; V gene: TRBV6-5; D gene: -; clone size: few; CDR3 protein: CASNPGTSGNTIYF; CDR3 DNA: TGTGCCAGCAACCCTGGGACGTCTGGAAACACCATATATTTT